This TCR beta chain was documented in a study of blood T cells in healthy people across ages. Overall study findings and caveats: Observed TCR beta diversity per million T cells went down as age went up. This fall followed a roughly linear course with age.

With respect to this clonotype: The antigen remains unidentified.

This CDR3 spans 14 amino acids. V was clipped by 8 bases and J by 2 bases, with 14 bases between them. Per the germline V gene, CDR1 is SGHAT and CDR2 is FQNNGV. In each sample, at least 7 million PBMCs were isolated. Through a sample-barcoded 5' primer and a J-beta primer mix, a second PCR was run for about 6 to 12 cycles. From the 5' RACE reads, TCRdb called clonotypes with MiXCR, one entry per CDR3 protein. The sample has hundreds of thousands of distinct CDR3 sequences; more than 55% are singletons. Sequenced sample: blood. The TCR sequence derives from a man aged 40-49 years in good health. The rearrangement links TRBV11-2 to TRBJ2-3; D is unresolved. CDR3 nucleotides: TGTGCCAGCCTAGTTGGGGTTTACACAGATACGCAGTATTTT. This encodes CASLVGVYTDTQYF.